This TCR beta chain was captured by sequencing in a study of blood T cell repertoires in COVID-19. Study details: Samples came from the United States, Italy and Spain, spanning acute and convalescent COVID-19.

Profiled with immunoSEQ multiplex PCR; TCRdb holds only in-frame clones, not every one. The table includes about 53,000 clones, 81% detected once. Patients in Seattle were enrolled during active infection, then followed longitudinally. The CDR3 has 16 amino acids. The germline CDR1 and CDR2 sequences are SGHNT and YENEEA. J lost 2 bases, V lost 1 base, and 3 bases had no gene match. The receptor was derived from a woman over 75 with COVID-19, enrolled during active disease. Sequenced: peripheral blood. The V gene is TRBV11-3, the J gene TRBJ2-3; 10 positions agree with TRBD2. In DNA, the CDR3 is TGTGCCAGCAGCTTAGGGCTAGCGGGAGACACAGATACGCAGTATTTT. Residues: CASSLGLAGDTDTQYF.